The 4 T cell receptor beta chains below were found in one sample sequenced in a study of post-analysis software for immune sequencing data. Overall study results and limits: Patients had higher frequencies than controls of about 5 TRBV segments, including TRBV5-6, TRBV5-1 and TRBV20-1.

Antigens of these TCRs are unknown. Incorporated into the TCR beta cDNA libraries were unique molecular identifiers, which served to reduce PCR and sequencing biases. TCRdb reprocessed the PCR reads via MiXCR and lists one record per CDR3 protein. Of about 190,000 distinct CDR3 sequences listed, roughly 28% are singletons. Sequencing was carried out using blood. The receptors derive from a girl aged 2 to 17 with multiple sclerosis.

The chain has TRBV6-1 and TRBJ2-7; TRBD1 might be the D (6 bases). Trimming left V 3 bases short and J 5 bases short, with 14 bases between. CDR1 and CDR2 (germline): MNHNS, SASEGT. The CDR3 totals 14 residues. CDR3 sequence: CASSEWGRDDEQYF. The CDR3 DNA sequence: TGTGCCAGCAGTGAGTGGGGGCGCGACGACGAGCAGTACTTC.

In its sample, this clonotype was seen many times. The chain carries TRBV5-1 and TRBJ2-1; a possible D gene is TRBD2 (5 bases). The ends were cut back, 0 bases at V and 4 bases at J, with 8 bases in the middle. Germline assignment: CDR1 SGHRS and CDR2 YFSETQ. The CDR3 has 14 amino acids. Here the CDR3 DNA reads TGCGCCAGCAGCTTGGAAGCGGAATACAATGAGCAGTTCTTC. Translation: CASSLEAEYNEQFF.

The chain employs TRBV7-2 and TRBJ2-1; D might be TRBD1 (6 bases). The CDR3 sequence is 20 residues long. CDR1 is SGHTA and CDR2 is FQGNSA in the germline V gene. V was pared by 7 bases and J by 0 bases, with 28 bases between. The CDR3 DNA sequence: TGTGCCAGCACCCTAACATGGAGACAGGCCAATCCCAGCTCCTACAATGAGCAGTTCTTC. Its protein product is CASTLTWRQANPSSYNEQFF.

This clonotype was counted at least ten times. V and J are TRBV7-2 and TRBJ2-7; D uncertain. The V and J ends lost 4 bases and 0 bases respectively, with 7 bases between them. Looked up from germline, CDR1 is SGHTA and CDR2 is FQGNSA. The CDR3 consists of 13 residues. CDR3 nucleotides: TGTGCCAGCAGCTCGAACCCCTCCTACGAGCAGTACTTC. It specifies CASSSNPSYEQYF.